This entry describes one T cell receptor (beta chain). What it binds is unknown. These data belong to a study of post-analysis software for immune sequencing data. Study context: Patients with relapsing-remitting, secondary progressive and progressive-relapsing multiple sclerosis courses were all represented. Overall study findings and caveats: Controls significantly exceeded multiple sclerosis patients in normalized Chao1 diversity. Controls had lower frequencies than patients of four or five TRBV segments, which included TRBV5-6, TRBV5-1 and TRBV20-1.

Germline CDR1 and CDR2: SNHLY and FYNNEI. Trimming shortened V by 4 bases and J by 8 bases, and 24 bases separated the two germline ends. CDR3 size: 17 residues. Researchers reported that TCR beta cDNA libraries carried unique molecular identifiers. From the PCR reads, TCRdb called clonotypes with MiXCR, one entry per CDR3 protein. The data show hundreds of thousands of distinct CDR3 sequences, with 55% to 60% seen just once and about 10% held by the top ten. The clonotype was recovered from a girl aged 2 to 10 with multiple sclerosis. The sequenced sample was blood. The J gene is TRBJ2-1, the V gene TRBV2; tentative D call: TRBD1 (6 bases). The CDR3 sequence: CASSARPGHGTSDEQFF. The CDR3 bases are TGTGCCAGCAGTGCGAGACCGGGACACGGGACCAGTGATGAGCAGTTCTTC.